A selection of T cell receptor beta chains follows, all from one sample in a study of early T cells in non-severe SARS-CoV-2 infection. MiXCR was run by TCRdb on the 5' RACE reads, yielding one entry per CDR3 protein. This table has approximately 97,000 distinct CDR3 sequences, approximately 11% appearing once. The sample here was whole blood, taken at baseline. Source of these receptors: an adult who was a healthcare worker with PCR-confirmed SARS-CoV-2 infection or an uninfected control (not recorded which). The CDR3 runs from the conserved cysteine through the conserved F or W. A D gene is named only where the DNA matches it firmly. A clone size is listed for some rows: how often the clone was seen (once, few, many), or a class if it is expanded.

j_call	clone_size	d_call	cdr3_length	v_call	cdr3_aa	cdr3_nt
TRBJ2-3	-	-	12	TRBV19	CASNQGPDTQYF	TGTGCCAGTAATCAGGGACCAGATACGCAGTATTTT
TRBJ2-2	many	-	12	TRBV10-3	CAITGDTGELFF	TGTGCCATCACAGGGGACACCGGGGAGCTGTTTTTT
TRBJ2-7	few	-	14	TRBV18	CASSPFWDSYEQYF	TGTGCCAGCTCCCCCTTTTGGGATTCCTACGAGCAGTACTTC
TRBJ2-1	-	TRBD1	15	TRBV29-1	CSVEKGQGFFNEQFF	TGCAGCGTTGAGAAGGGACAGGGTTTTTTCAATGAGCAGTTCTTC
TRBJ2-1	-	-	13	TRBV3-1	CASSQGRRGEQFF	TGTGCCAGCAGCCAAGGTAGGCGCGGTGAGCAGTTCTTC
TRBJ2-5	few	-	10	TRBV20-1	CSGGTETQYF	TGCAGTGGGGGAACAGAGACCCAGTACTTC
TRBJ2-2	few	TRBD1	13	TRBV5-1	CASFTQGAGELFF	TGCGCCAGCTTTACACAGGGGGCCGGGGAGCTGTTTTTT
TRBJ2-5	many	-	11	TRBV3-1	CASSQEETQYF	TGTGCCAGCAGCCAAGAAGAGACCCAGTACTTC
TRBJ2-4	many	-	13	TRBV5-1	CASSLGTENIQYF	TGCGCCAGCAGCTTGGGGACAGAAAACATTCAGTACTTC
TRBJ2-5	-	-	14	TRBV12-3/TRBV12-4	CASSFRGKGETQYF	TGTGCCAGCAGTTTCCGGGGGAAAGGGGAGACCCAGTACTTC
TRBJ1-1	-	-	14	TRBV7-9	CASSSPGGYTEAFF	TGTGCCAGCAGCTCCCCTGGGGGGTACACTGAAGCTTTCTTT
TRBJ2-1	many	-	12	TRBV5-6	CASTRLYNEQFF	TGTGCCAGCACCCGCCTCTACAATGAGCAGTTCTTC
TRBJ2-3	few	-	14	TRBV11-2	CASSLDRVTDTQYF	TGTGCCAGCAGCTTAGACAGGGTCACAGATACGCAGTATTTT
TRBJ2-5	few	TRBD2	14	TRBV20-1	CSATLGGDWETQYF	TGCAGTGCTACCCTTGGGGGGGACTGGGAGACCCAGTACTTC
TRBJ1-3	-	-	12	TRBV29-1	CSGGWAGNTIYF	TGCAGCGGGGGCTGGGCTGGAAACACCATATATTTT
TRBJ2-3	few	-	13	TRBV19	CASSMGVADTQYF	TGTGCCAGTAGTATGGGAGTCGCAGATACGCAGTATTTT
TRBJ2-3	-	TRBD1	15	TRBV5-4	CASCSIGQGPDTQYF	TGTGCCAGCTGCTCAATTGGACAGGGCCCAGATACGCAGTATTTT
TRBJ2-3	-	TRBD1	15	TRBV6-5	CASYRGTGVSDTQYF	TGTGCCAGCTATAGGGGGACAGGGGTTTCAGATACGCAGTATTTT
TRBJ2-7	few	TRBD2	14	TRBV6-5	CASSRSGGSYEQYF	TGTGCCAGCAGTCGTAGCGGGGGGTCCTACGAGCAGTACTTC
TRBJ2-1	many	TRBD2	15	TRBV5-1	CASSLLSGRVNEQFF	TGCGCCAGCAGCTTGCTGAGCGGGAGGGTCAATGAGCAGTTCTTC
TRBJ2-1	few	TRBD1	13	TRBV12-5	CASATGQGNEQFF	TGTGCTAGTGCAACCGGACAGGGGAATGAGCAGTTCTTC
TRBJ2-2	-	-	14	TRBV29-1	CSARREKNTGELFF	TGCAGCGCAAGACGGGAGAAGAACACCGGGGAGCTGTTTTTT
TRBJ2-3	-	-	14	TRBV7-2	CASSLYWGTDTQYF	TGTGCCAGCAGCTTATATTGGGGGACAGATACGCAGTATTTT
TRBJ2-3	few	TRBD2	15	TRBV10-3	CAISDGAGASDTQYF	TGTGCCATCAGTGACGGAGCGGGAGCTTCGGATACGCAGTATTTT
TRBJ2-3	few	-	13	TRBV29-1	CSVEQGGTDTQYF	TGCAGCGTTGAACAGGGAGGCACAGATACGCAGTATTTT
TRBJ2-6	-	-	13	TRBV5-4	CASTGSGANVLTF	TGTGCCAGCACCGGCTCTGGGGCCAACGTCCTGACTTTC
TRBJ2-1	-	-	15	TRBV6-5	CASSYSARGDHEQFF	TGTGCCAGCAGTTACTCGGCCAGGGGGGACCATGAGCAGTTCTTC
TRBJ1-1	-	-	14	TRBV27	CASSLRALNTEAFF	TGTGCCAGCAGTTTGAGGGCCCTTAACACTGAAGCTTTCTTT
TRBJ1-3	few	-	16	TRBV7-2	CASSLEATSPGNTIYF	TGTGCCAGCAGCTTAGAGGCAACGTCCCCCGGAAACACCATATATTTT
TRBJ1-6	-	TRBD1	15	TRBV5-1	CASSLTGEDNSPLHF	TGCGCCAGCAGCTTAACAGGGGAAGATAATTCACCCCTCCACTTT
TRBJ1-2	few	-	14	TRBV6-5	CASRPVAGSGGYTF	TGTGCCAGCAGACCCGTGGCGGGCAGCGGGGGCTACACCTTC
TRBJ2-1	few	-	15	TRBV9	CASSVGPGSYNEQFF	TGTGCCAGCAGCGTAGGGCCAGGGTCCTACAATGAGCAGTTCTTC
TRBJ1-2	few	TRBD1	16	TRBV19	CASSRPATGTNYGYTF	TGTGCCAGTAGTAGACCTGCGACAGGGACTAACTATGGCTACACCTTC
TRBJ1-5	few	-	14	TRBV3-1	CASSQGDTNQPQHF	TGTGCCAGCAGCCAAGGGGACACAAATCAGCCCCAGCATTTT
TRBJ2-2	many	-	18	TRBV5-1	CASSKIRETAGNTGELFF	TGCGCCAGCAGTAAAATACGAGAAACCGCCGGGAACACCGGGGAGCTGTTTTTT
TRBJ1-4	-	-	13	TRBV12-3/TRBV12-4	CASSLGVRDISFF	TGTGCCAGCAGTCTGGGGGTTCGGGATATAAGTTTTTTT
TRBJ2-2	many	-	11	TRBV29-1	CSVQNTGELFF	TGCAGCGTTCAAAACACCGGGGAGCTGTTTTTT
TRBJ1-4	-	-	16	TRBV3-1	CASSQGSGSLNEKLFF	TGTGCCAGCAGCCAAGGGTCAGGGTCACTTAATGAAAAACTGTTTTTT
TRBJ1-1	many	-	15	TRBV10-1	CASSESRRRNTEAFF	TGCGCCAGCAGTGAGTCCAGGCGGAGGAACACTGAAGCTTTCTTT
TRBJ2-1	few	-	15	TRBV7-2	CASSLSFGPYNEQFF	TGTGCCAGCAGCTTATCGTTCGGACCATACAATGAGCAGTTCTTC
TRBJ2-1	-	TRBD1	15	TRBV7-6	CASSHGQGGYNEQFF	TGTGCCAGCAGCCACGGACAGGGGGGCTACAATGAGCAGTTCTTC